This TCR beta chain was identified during a study of T cells in localized non-small cell lung cancer. Germline V gives CDR1 MGHRA, CDR2 YSYEKL. CDR3 length equals 14 residues. V was pared by 5 bases and J by 0 bases, with 3 bases of the junction left unmatched. A word on this clone: Its antigen is undetermined.

The study, taken as a whole, reports: With higher T cell density in blood came longer overall survival. A median about 56 of the top 100 tumor clones appeared in adjacent lung. A single tumor region was sequenced, leaving heterogeneity possible.

The method was immunoSEQ multiplex PCR; TCRdb's version includes in-frame clones alone and lacks a portion of them. The data show 75,000 to 90,000 clones, approximately 84% seen once. J is TRBJ2-7 and V is TRBV4-1, with 8 nucleotides matching TRBD1. The material sequenced was peripheral blood, taken before any cancer treatment. The sequence was collected from a man aged 35-75 years with stage I lung adenocarcinoma. CDR3 bases: TGCGCCAGCAGCTTCGACAGGGGCTCCTACGAGCAGTACTTC. It is translated as CASSFDRGSYEQYF.